Here is one T cell receptor (beta chain) with its context. Antigen: not known. This sample was included in a study of cytomegalovirus exposure and HLA in healthy donors. Across the whole study: Samples from HLA-typed donors yielded approximately 80 million unique TCRs in an early data release. Study-level findings and limits: Later work associated over 15,000 TCR beta sequences with HLA alleles at 0.05 false discovery rate.

The study ran its PCR with 60 Vbeta and 13 Jbeta primers. The assay was immunoSEQ multiplex PCR, and TCRdb's table has in-frame clones only and misses some. The sample holds around 120,000 clones, approximately 83% seen once. Source material: PBMCs. This TCR came from a girl under 10 years old in good health and CMV-seronegative.

CDR3 sequence (DNA): TGCGCCAGCAGCCAAAGTTATTCTACGGGGAAGAACAATGAGCAGTTCTTC. This gives the protein CASSQSYSTGKNNEQFF. The chain combines TRBV4-1 with TRBJ2-1, with D possibly TRBD2 on 5 matching bases. Trimming cost V 2 bases and J 5 bases, with 19 bases left between them. Germline CDR1 reads MGHRA; CDR2 reads YSYEKL. The CDR3 consists of 17 residues.